The clone carrying this T cell receptor beta chain was detected a few times. Its antigen is undetermined. This entry belongs to a study of regulatory T cells in long-lasting Graves disease. Notes on the study in general: TCR diversity was lower in persistent than newly diagnosed Graves' disease.

Arm-PCR with iRepertoire HTBI primers amplified the CDR3 regions for these TCR beta libraries. TCRdb re-analysed the multiplex PCR reads in MiXCR, keeping a single row per CDR3 protein. Seen here are about 240,000 distinct CDR3 sequences, 20% to 25% observed once, and the top ten hold around 14%. Germline CDR1 reads LNHNV; CDR2 reads YYDKDF (reference sequence). Trimming cost V 4 bases and J 6 bases, with 15 bases left between them. CDR3 size: 15 residues. Time point in this sample: newly diagnosed GD, antithyroid drugs for less than 3 months. After RNA was extracted from PBMCs, the TCR library was made from it.

The material was peripheral blood mononuclear cells (PBMCs), obtained at new diagnosis, from a patient treated with antithyroid drugs. The chain couples TRBV15 to TRBJ2-2; D is undetermined. This clonotype was obtained from a female donor with Graves disease. The CDR3 is CATSIDFGLAGELFF. The CDR3 DNA follows: TGTGCCACCAGCATCGATTTCGGGTTGGCCGGGGAGCTGTTTTTT. The whole variable domain, filled in from reference TRBV15 and TRBJ2-2, reads DAMVIQNPRYQVTQFGKPVTLSCSQTLNHNVMYWYQQKSSQAPKLLFHYYDKDFNNEADTPDNFQSRRPNTSFCFLDIRSPGLGDTAMYLCATSIDFGLAGELFFGEGSRLTVL.